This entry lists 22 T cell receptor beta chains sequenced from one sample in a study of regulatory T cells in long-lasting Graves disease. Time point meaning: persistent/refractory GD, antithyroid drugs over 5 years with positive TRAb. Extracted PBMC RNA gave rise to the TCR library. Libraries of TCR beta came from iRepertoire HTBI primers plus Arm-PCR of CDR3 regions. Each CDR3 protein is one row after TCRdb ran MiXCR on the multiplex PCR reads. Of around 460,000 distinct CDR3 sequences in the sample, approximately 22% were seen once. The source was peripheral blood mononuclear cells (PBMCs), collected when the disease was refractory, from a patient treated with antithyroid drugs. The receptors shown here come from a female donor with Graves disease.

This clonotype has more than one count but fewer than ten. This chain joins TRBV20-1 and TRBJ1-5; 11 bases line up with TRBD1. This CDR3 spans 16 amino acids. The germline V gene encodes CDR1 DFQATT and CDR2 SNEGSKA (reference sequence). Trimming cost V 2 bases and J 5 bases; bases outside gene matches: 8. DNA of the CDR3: TGCAGTGCTAGACGCCGGGACAGGGGGGTCGATCAGCCCCAGCATTTT. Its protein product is CSARRRDRGVDQPQHF.

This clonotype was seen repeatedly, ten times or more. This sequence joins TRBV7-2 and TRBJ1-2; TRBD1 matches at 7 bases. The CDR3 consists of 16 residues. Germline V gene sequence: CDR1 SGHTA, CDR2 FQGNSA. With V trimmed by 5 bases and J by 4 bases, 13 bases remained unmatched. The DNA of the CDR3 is TGTGCCAGCAGCCCATTTTCGACAGGGAATGTCTATGGCTACACCTTC. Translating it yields CASSPFSTGNVYGYTF.

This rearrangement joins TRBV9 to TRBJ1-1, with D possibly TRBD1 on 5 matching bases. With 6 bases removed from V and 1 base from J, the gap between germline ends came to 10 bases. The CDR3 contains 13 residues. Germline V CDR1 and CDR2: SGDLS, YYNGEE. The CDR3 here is CASNRGQNTEAFF. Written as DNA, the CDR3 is TGTGCCAGCAACCGCGGACAGAACACTGAAGCTTTCTTT.

CDR3 region: CASSLSTSQDTQYF. DNA of the CDR3: TGTGCCAGCAGCTTATCGACTAGCCAGGATACGCAGTATTTT. The chain has TRBV7-2 and TRBJ2-3; 7 bases match TRBD2. The CDR3 has 14 residues. Germline values: CDR1 SGHTA, CDR2 FQGNSA. V lost 2 bases, J lost 6 bases, and 5 bases stayed unmatched.

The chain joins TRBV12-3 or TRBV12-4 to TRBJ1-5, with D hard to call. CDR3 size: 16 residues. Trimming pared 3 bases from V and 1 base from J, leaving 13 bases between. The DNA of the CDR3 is TGTGCCAGCAGTTTGACTCCCTTTGGCAGCAATCAGCCCCAGCATTTT. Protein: CASSLTPFGSNQPQHF.

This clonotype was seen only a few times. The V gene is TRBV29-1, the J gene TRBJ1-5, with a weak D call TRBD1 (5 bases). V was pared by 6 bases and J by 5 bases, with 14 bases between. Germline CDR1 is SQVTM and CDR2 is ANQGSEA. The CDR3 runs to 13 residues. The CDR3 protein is CSVQTAVDQPQHF. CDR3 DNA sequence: TGCAGCGTCCAGACAGCGGTAGATCAGCCCCAGCATTTT.

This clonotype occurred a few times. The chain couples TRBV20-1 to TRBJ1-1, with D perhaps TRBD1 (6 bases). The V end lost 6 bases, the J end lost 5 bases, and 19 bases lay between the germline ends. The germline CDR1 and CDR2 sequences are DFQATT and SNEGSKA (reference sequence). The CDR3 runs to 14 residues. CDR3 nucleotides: TGCAGTGCCCCCCGAGGGGGGGGAGGGACTGAAGCTTTCTTT. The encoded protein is CSAPRGGGGTEAFF.

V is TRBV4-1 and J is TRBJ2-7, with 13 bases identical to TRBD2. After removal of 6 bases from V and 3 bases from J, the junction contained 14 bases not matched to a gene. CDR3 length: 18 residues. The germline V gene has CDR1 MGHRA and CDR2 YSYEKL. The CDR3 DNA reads TGCGCCAGCAGTCCGGGACTAGCGGGGAGCGGGGGAGGCTACGAGCAGTACTTC. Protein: CASSPGLAGSGGGYEQYF.

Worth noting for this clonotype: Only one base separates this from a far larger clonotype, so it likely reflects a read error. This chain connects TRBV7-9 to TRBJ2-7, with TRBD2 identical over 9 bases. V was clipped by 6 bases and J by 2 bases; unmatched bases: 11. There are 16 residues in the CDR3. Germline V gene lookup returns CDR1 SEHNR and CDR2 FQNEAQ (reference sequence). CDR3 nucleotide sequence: TGTGCCAGCAGTGGAGTCTTCGGCGGGAGGGCCTACGAGCAGTACTTC. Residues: CASSGVFGGRAYEQYF.

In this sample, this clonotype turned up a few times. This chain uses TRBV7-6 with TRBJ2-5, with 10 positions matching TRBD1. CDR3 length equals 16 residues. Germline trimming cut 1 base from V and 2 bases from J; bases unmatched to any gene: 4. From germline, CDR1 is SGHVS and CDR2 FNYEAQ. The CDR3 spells CASSLGAGQGQETQYF. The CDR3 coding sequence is TGTGCCAGCAGCTTAGGAGCGGGACAGGGGCAAGAGACCCAGTACTTC.

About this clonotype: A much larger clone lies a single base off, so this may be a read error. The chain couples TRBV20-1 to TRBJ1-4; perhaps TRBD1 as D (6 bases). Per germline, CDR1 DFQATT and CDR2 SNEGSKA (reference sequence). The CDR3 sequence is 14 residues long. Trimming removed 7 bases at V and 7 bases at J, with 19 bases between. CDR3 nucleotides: TGCAGTGTTAGGCATCGTCAGGGGAGTGAAAAACTGTTTTTT. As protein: CSVRHRQGSEKLFF.

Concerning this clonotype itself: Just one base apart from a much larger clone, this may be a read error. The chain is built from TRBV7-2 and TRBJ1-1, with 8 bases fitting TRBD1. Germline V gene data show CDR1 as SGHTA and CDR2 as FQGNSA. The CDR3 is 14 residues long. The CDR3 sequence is CANSVFQGAYKAFF. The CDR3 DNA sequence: TGTGCCAACAGCGTTTTCCAGGGGGCCTATAAAGCTTTCTTT.

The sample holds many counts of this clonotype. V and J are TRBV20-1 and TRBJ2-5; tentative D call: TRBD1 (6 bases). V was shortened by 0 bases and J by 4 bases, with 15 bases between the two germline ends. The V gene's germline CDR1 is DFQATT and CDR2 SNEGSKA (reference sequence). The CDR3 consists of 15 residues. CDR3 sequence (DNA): TGCAGTGCTAGAGATACCAGCCGAGGGGGAGAGACCCAGTACTTC. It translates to CSARDTSRGGETQYF.

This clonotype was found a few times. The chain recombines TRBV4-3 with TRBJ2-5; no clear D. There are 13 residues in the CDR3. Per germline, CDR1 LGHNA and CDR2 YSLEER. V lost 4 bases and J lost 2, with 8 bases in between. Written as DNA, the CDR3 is TGCGCCAGCAGCCCCCTGGTTCAAGAGACCCAGTACTTC. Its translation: CASSPLVQETQYF.

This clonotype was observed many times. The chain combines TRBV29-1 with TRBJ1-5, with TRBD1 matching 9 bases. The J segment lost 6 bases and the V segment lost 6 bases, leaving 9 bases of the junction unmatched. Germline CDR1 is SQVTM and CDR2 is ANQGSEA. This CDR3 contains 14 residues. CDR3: CSVADRGGGQPQHF. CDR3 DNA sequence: TGCAGCGTGGCGGACAGGGGCGGAGGTCAGCCCCAGCATTTT. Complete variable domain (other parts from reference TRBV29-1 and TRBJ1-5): SAVISQKPSRDICQRGTSLTIQCQVDSQVTMMFWYRQQPGQSLTLIATANQGSEATYESGFVIDKFPISRPNLTFSTLTVSNMSPEDSSIYLCSVADRGGGQPQHFGDGTRLSIL.

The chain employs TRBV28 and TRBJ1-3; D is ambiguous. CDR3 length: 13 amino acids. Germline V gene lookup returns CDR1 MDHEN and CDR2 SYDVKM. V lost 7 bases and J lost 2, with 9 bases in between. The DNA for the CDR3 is TGTGCCAGCACCAAATCGGCTGGAAACACCATATATTTT. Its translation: CASTKSAGNTIYF.

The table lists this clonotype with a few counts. For the CDR3, the DNA is TGCAGTGCCTGGGTTACAGGGGATGCCGACGAGCAGTACTTC. It specifies CSAWVTGDADEQYF. This sequence joins TRBV20-1 and TRBJ2-7; 7 bases are shared with TRBD1. J gave up 5 bases and V 6 bases, and 13 bases lay outside the gene matches. This CDR3 spans 14 amino acids. Germline-derived CDR1 and CDR2 are DFQATT and SNEGSKA (reference sequence).

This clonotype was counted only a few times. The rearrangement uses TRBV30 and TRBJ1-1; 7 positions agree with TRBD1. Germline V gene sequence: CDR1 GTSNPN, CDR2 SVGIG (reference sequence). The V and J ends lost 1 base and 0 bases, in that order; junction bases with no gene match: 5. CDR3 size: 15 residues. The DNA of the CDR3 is TGTGCCTGGAGTGAAGGGACAGCGATGAACACTGAAGCTTTCTTT. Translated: CAWSEGTAMNTEAFF.

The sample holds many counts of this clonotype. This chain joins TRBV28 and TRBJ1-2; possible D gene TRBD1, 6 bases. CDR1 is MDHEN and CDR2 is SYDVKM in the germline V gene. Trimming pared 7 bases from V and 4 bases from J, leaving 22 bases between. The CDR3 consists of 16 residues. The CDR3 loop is CASTIGGGRGSYGYTF. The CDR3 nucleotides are TGTGCCAGCACTATTGGGGGGGGCAGAGGGAGCTATGGCTACACCTTC.

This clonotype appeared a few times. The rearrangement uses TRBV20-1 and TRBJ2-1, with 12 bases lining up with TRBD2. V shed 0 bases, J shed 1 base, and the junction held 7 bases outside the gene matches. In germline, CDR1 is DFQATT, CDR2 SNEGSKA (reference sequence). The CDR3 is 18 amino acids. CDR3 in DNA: TGCAGTGCTAGAGATCCTAGCGGGGGGGCGGGTTCCTACAATGAGCAGTTCTTC. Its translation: CSARDPSGGAGSYNEQFF.

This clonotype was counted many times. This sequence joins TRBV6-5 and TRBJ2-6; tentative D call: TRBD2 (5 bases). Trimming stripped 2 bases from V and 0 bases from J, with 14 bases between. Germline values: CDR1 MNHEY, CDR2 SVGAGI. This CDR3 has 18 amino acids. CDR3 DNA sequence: TGTGCCAGCAGTTACACTCGGACTTCAACCTCTGGGGCCAACGTCCTGACTTTC. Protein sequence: CASSYTRTSTSGANVLTF.

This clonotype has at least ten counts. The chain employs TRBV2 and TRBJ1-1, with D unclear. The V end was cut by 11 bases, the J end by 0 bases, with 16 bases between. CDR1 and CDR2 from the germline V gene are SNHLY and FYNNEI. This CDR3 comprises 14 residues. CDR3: CAQRKGAMNTEAFF. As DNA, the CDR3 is TGTGCCCAAAGGAAGGGAGCAATGAACACTGAAGCTTTCTTT.